These 26 T cell receptor beta chains were all obtained from the same sample, sequenced in a study of early T cells in non-severe SARS-CoV-2 infection. Via MiXCR, TCRdb re-called the 5' RACE reads, giving one row per CDR3 protein. The sample consists of about 28,000 distinct CDR3 sequences, around 5.4% of them appearing once. The specimen was whole blood. The receptors here all came from an adult who was a healthcare worker with PCR-confirmed SARS-CoV-2 infection or an uninfected control (not recorded which).

The V call is TRBV11-2, the J call TRBJ2-2, with 8 bases fitting TRBD1. This CDR3 has 15 amino acids. Germline CDR1 is SGHAT and CDR2 is FQNNGV. After removal of 5 bases from V and 6 bases from J, the junction contained 8 bases not matched to a gene. CDR3 region: CASSRWGQVSGELFF. CDR3 bases: TGTGCCAGCAGCCGGTGGGGACAGGTATCCGGGGAGCTGTTTTTT.

This clonotype was seen at least ten times. The V gene is TRBV25-1, the J gene TRBJ2-7; D is unclear. Looked up from germline, CDR1 is MGHDK and CDR2 is SYGVNS. This CDR3 has 13 amino acids. Trimming stripped 3 bases from V and 3 bases from J, with 9 bases between. In DNA, the CDR3 is TGTGCCAGCAGTGACCCCAATTTCTACGAGCAGTACTTC. It yields the protein CASSDPNFYEQYF.

The chain uses TRBV28 and TRBJ2-7; either TRBD1 or TRBD2 may supply D (5 bases each). The CDR3 covers 13 residues. Germline V gene lookup returns CDR1 MDHEN and CDR2 SYDVKM. The V gene lost 9 bases and the J gene lost 0 bases, with 12 bases spanning the gap. Here the CDR3 reads CASRVGPSYEQYF. The CDR3 DNA reads TGTGCCAGTCGAGTGGGACCCTCCTACGAGCAGTACTTC.

This clonotype was seen a few times. The V gene is TRBV6-5, the J gene TRBJ1-1; TRBD1 is a possible D gene (5 bases). The germline V and J ends were trimmed by 5 bases and 1 base, with 17 bases remaining between them. Germline V gives CDR1 MNHEY, CDR2 SVGAGI. The CDR3 totals 16 residues. The CDR3 sequence: CASSNPDFRENTEAFF. The CDR3 DNA sequence: TGTGCCAGCAGTAATCCAGATTTCAGGGAGAACACTGAAGCTTTCTTT.

This clonotype was observed a handful of times. The chain has TRBV14 and TRBJ2-7; D is possibly TRBD1 (6 bases). Germline loops: CDR1 SGHDN, CDR2 FVKESK. There are 15 residues in the CDR3. Trimming left V 3 bases short and J 3 bases short, with 15 bases between. The CDR3 DNA sequence: TGTGCCAGCAGCCACCCAGCCACAGGGTTCTACGAGCAGTACTTC. Translation: CASSHPATGFYEQYF.

This clonotype was picked up many times. V is TRBV27 and J is TRBJ2-7, with unresolved D. The CDR3 is 13 amino acids. Per the germline V gene, CDR1 is MNHEY and CDR2 is SMNVEV (reference sequence). The V and J ends lost 3 bases and 4 bases respectively, with 10 bases between them. The CDR3 bases are TGTGCCAGCAGTTTGACCACCGAATACGAGCAGTACTTC. It translates to CASSLTTEYEQYF.

The chain combines TRBV29-1 with TRBJ2-7, with 7 bases identical to TRBD1. Trimming cost V 6 bases and J 5 bases; bases outside gene matches: 7. Per the germline V gene, CDR1 is SQVTM and CDR2 is ANQGSEA. There are 12 residues in the CDR3. The CDR3 DNA follows: TGCAGCGTCGTTGACAGGGTAAACGAGCAGTACTTC. Encoded protein: CSVVDRVNEQYF.

The V and J genes are TRBV6-6 and TRBJ1-6; D not certain. Between the trimmed V and J ends, which lost 6 bases and 10 bases, there was a span of 16 bases. This CDR3 region has 14 residues. The germline CDR1 and CDR2 sequences are MNHNY and SVGAGI (reference sequence). The CDR3 DNA sequence: TGTGCCAGCAGCCCCGCCCCAACCCCATCACCCCTCCACTTT. Its protein product is CASSPAPTPSPLHF.

This clonotype was recorded many times. The chain employs TRBV6-2 or TRBV6-3 and TRBJ2-1; 9 bases are a match to TRBD2. The length of the CDR3 is 17 residues. The germline V gene has CDR1 MNHEY and CDR2 SVGEGT. V dropped 0 bases and J dropped 4; count of bases not matched to a gene: 7. The CDR3 region has the DNA TGTGCCAGCAGTTACTCGGGACTAGCTTTAGCTTACAATGAGCAGTTCTTC. Translating it yields CASSYSGLALAYNEQFF.

This clonotype has ten or more counts. V and J are TRBV20-1 and TRBJ1-2; 7 bases are a match to TRBD1. V lost 0 bases, J lost 7 bases, and 8 bases stayed unmatched. The CDR3 runs 14 residues. The germline gives CDR1 DFQATT, CDR2 SNEGSKA (reference sequence). This chain's CDR3 is CSARDGGQMGGYTF. The CDR3 coding sequence is TGCAGTGCTAGAGATGGGGGACAGATGGGTGGCTACACCTTC.

The rearrangement joins TRBV6-2 or TRBV6-3 to TRBJ2-3; 11 bases align to TRBD1. Per germline, CDR1 MNHEY and CDR2 SVGEGT. V trimming: 6 bases; J trimming: 5 bases; junction bases outside the gene matches: 4. The length of the CDR3 is 14 residues. Here the CDR3 reads CASRRTGGGDTQYF. The CDR3 DNA sequence: TGTGCCAGCAGGAGGACAGGGGGCGGAGATACGCAGTATTTT.

This clonotype was observed a few times. The V and J genes are TRBV19 and TRBJ1-2; D gene unclear. Germline CDR1 and CDR2: LNHDA and SQIVND (reference sequence). CDR3 length equals 13 residues. V shed 3 bases and J shed 6 bases, with 11 bases lying between them. CDR3: CASSMTSGDGYTF. CDR3 in DNA: TGTGCCAGTAGTATGACAAGTGGAGATGGCTACACCTTC. The complete variable domain, with remaining parts taken from reference TRBV19 and TRBJ1-2, reads DGGITQSPKYLFRKEGQNVTLSCEQNLNHDAMYWYRQDPGQGLRLIYYSQIVNDFQKGDIAEGYSVSREKKESFPLTVTSAQKNPTAFYLCASSMTSGDGYTFGSGTRLTVV.

This clonotype came up many times. The gene calls are TRBV12-3 or TRBV12-4 and TRBJ1-5, with no clear D. The V gene lost 3 bases and the J gene lost 4 bases, with 7 bases spanning the gap. This CDR3 comprises 13 residues. The CDR3 nucleotides read TGTGCCAGCAGTTTCCACTTAAATCAGCCCCAGCATTTT. This sequence encodes CASSFHLNQPQHF.

The gene calls are TRBV4-2 and TRBJ2-3; 15 nucleotides align to TRBD2. J gave up 3 bases and V 1 base, and 2 bases lay outside the gene matches. CDR1 and CDR2 from the germline V gene are LGHNA and YNFKEQ. This CDR3 has 17 amino acids. The CDR3 DNA is TGTGCCAGCAGCCAAGTCGGGACTAGCGGGGGGACAGATACGCAGTATTTT. Encoded protein: CASSQVGTSGGTDTQYF.

This clonotype was found many times. This chain joins TRBV7-6 and TRBJ2-3, with TRBD2 matching 14 bases. V was clipped by 2 bases and J by 1 base; unmatched bases: 5. CDR3 length: 18 residues. The germline V gene encodes CDR1 SGHVS and CDR2 FNYEAQ. The CDR3 sequence: CASSLRGTSGSGTDTQYF. The CDR3 nucleotides are TGTGCCAGCAGCTTAAGGGGGACTAGCGGGAGCGGCACAGATACGCAGTATTTT.

This clonotype showed up many times. This rearrangement joins TRBV7-9 to TRBJ2-1, with 8 bases matching TRBD2. This CDR3 region has 16 residues. The J segment lost 5 bases and the V segment lost 0 bases, leaving 6 bases of the junction unmatched. Germline values: CDR1 SEHNR, CDR2 FQNEAQ (reference sequence). The CDR3 spells CASSLAELAVNNEQFF. The CDR3 coding sequence is TGTGCCAGCAGCTTAGCGGAACTAGCGGTAAACAATGAGCAGTTCTTC.

This clonotype was counted a few times. The chain recombines TRBV12-3 or TRBV12-4 with TRBJ2-3, with TRBD2 identical over 11 bases. Unmatched junction bases numbered 1, after V lost 2 bases and J lost 3 bases. CDR3 length equals 15 residues. In DNA, the CDR3 is TGTGCCAGCAGTTTAACTAGCGGGAGAACAGATACGCAGTATTTT. This gives the protein CASSLTSGRTDTQYF.

This clonotype turned up a few times. The gene calls are TRBV7-2 and TRBJ2-6; D not resolved. The CDR3 length is 13 residues. From germline, CDR1 is SGHTA and CDR2 FQGNSA. The V and J ends lost 3 bases and 2 bases respectively, with 2 bases between them. CDR3 protein: CASSLPGANVLTF. The CDR3 DNA reads TGTGCCAGCAGCTTGCCTGGGGCCAACGTCCTGACTTTC.

This clonotype was recorded at least ten times. The chain carries TRBV5-1 and TRBJ1-6; 10 bases align to TRBD1. The V and J ends lost 0 bases and 8 bases, in that order; junction bases with no gene match: 2. Germline values: CDR1 SGHRS, CDR2 YFSETQ. This CDR3 is built from 15 residues. CDR3 sequence (DNA): TGCGCCAGCAGCTTGGCGGGACAGGGGTATTCACCCCTCCACTTT. This sequence encodes CASSLAGQGYSPLHF.

The V call is TRBV28, the J call TRBJ1-6; 8 nucleotides align to TRBD1. The germline gives CDR1 MDHEN, CDR2 SYDVKM. The CDR3 contains 14 residues. Trimming removed 7 bases from V and 6 bases from J; junction bases left unmatched: 5. The CDR3 loop reads CASILRGLNSPLHF. The DNA for the CDR3 is TGTGCCAGCATCCTCAGGGGGCTTAATTCACCCCTCCACTTT.

Many counts were recorded for this clonotype. CDR3 bases: TGTGCCACCAGCAGAGAACGACTATCTTTGGAGCAGTACTTC. Its protein is CATSRERLSLEQYF. The rearrangement links TRBV15 to TRBJ2-7; a possible D gene is TRBD2 (5 bases). Germline V lookup: CDR1 LNHNV, CDR2 YYDKDF (reference sequence). The CDR3 runs to 14 residues. V was shortened by 0 bases and J by 7 bases, with 13 bases between the two germline ends.

This clonotype has a count of ten or more. The CDR3 DNA sequence: TGTGCCAGCAGTGAGGCCCGGACTAGCGGGTACAATGAGCAGTTCTTC. Its translation is CASSEARTSGYNEQFF. The rearrangement links TRBV27 to TRBJ2-1, with 11 bases aligning to TRBD2. Germline V gene lookup returns CDR1 MNHEY and CDR2 SMNVEV (reference sequence). The CDR3 covers 16 residues. Trimming took 5 bases from V and 4 from J; bases not matched to a gene: 7.

This clonotype was observed a handful of times. J is TRBJ1-5 and V is TRBV28, with 10 nucleotides matching TRBD1. Germline CDR1 reads MDHEN; CDR2 reads SYDVKM. V was clipped by 6 bases and J by 0 bases; unmatched bases: 11. The CDR3 is made up of 18 amino acids. The CDR3 sequence is CASSLRTGGSGSNQPQHF. DNA of the CDR3: TGTGCCAGCAGCCTGCGGACAGGGGGTTCAGGTAGCAATCAGCCCCAGCATTTT.

This clonotype occurred many times. V gene TRBV12-3 or TRBV12-4 combines with J gene TRBJ2-2; maybe TRBD2 (7 bases). V dropped 7 bases and J dropped 4 bases, with 19 bases sitting between them. The CDR3 extends over 16 amino acids. This CDR3 reads CASTPLGGGGTGELFF. For the CDR3, the DNA is TGTGCCAGCACCCCCCTGGGGGGAGGGGGCACCGGGGAGCTGTTTTTT.

The V and J genes are TRBV7-2 and TRBJ2-7; 8 nucleotides align to TRBD1. The CDR3 extends over 15 amino acids. CDR1 SGHTA and CDR2 FQGNSA come from the germline V gene. Germline trimming cut 5 bases from V and 3 bases from J; bases unmatched to any gene: 9. CDR3 loop: CASSRYSDRDYEQYF. The CDR3 nucleotides are TGTGCCAGCAGCCGATATTCGGACAGGGACTACGAGCAGTACTTC. Combining the CDR3 with reference TRBV7-2 and TRBJ2-7 gives the whole variable domain GAGVSQSPSNKVTEKGKDVELRCDPISGHTALYWYRQSLGQGLEFLIYFQGNSAPDKSGLPSDRFSAERTGGSVSTLTIQRTQQEDSAVYLCASSRYSDRDYEQYFGPGTRLTVT.

This clonotype was observed many times. The rearrangement links TRBV19 to TRBJ2-1, with 8 nucleotides matching TRBD2. V lost 6 bases, J lost 4 bases, and 2 bases stayed unmatched. Germline CDR1 LNHDA, CDR2 SQIVND (reference sequence). This CDR3 has 13 amino acids. The CDR3 sequence: CASSGGEYNEQFF. CDR3 sequence (DNA): TGTGCCAGTAGCGGGGGGGAATACAATGAGCAGTTCTTC.